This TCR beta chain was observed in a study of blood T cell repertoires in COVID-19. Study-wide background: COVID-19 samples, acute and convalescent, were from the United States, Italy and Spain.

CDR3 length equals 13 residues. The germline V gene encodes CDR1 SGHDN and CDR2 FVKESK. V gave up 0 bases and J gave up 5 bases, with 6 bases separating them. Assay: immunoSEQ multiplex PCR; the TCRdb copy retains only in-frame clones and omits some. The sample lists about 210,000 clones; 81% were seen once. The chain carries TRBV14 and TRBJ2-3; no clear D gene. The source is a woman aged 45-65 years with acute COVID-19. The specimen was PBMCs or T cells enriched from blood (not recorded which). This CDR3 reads CASSQDPRDTQYF. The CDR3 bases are TGTGCCAGCAGCCAAGATCCGCGAGATACGCAGTATTTT.